Reported below is one T cell receptor (beta chain). These data come from a study of T-cell memory formation after mild COVID-19. Across the study: There were largely donor-specific TCR clusters.

Each CDR3 protein gets one entry after TCRdb re-called the 5' RACE reads with MiXCR. This sample has 110,000 to 150,000 distinct CDR3 sequences; 11% to 15% occur once, and the top ten carry 28%. Germline CDR1 DFQATT, CDR2 SNEGSKA (reference sequence). This CDR3 is built from 15 residues. Losses at the gene ends were 3 bases for V and 2 bases for J; bases not matched to a gene: 10. The TCR was taken from an adult woman who had mild COVID-19 (a few samples of this study predate the infection). Cell type and time point are not known. What was sequenced was PBMCs or a T cell subset sorted from them (not recorded which). The J gene is TRBJ2-7, the V gene TRBV20-1; TRBD1 matches at 7 bases. DNA of the CDR3: TGCAGTGCTAGCCTCATCGGACAGGAGACCTACGAGCAGTACTTC. Protein sequence: CSASLIGQETYEQYF.